Described below is a single TCR beta chain sequence and its context. The antigen remains undetermined. TCRdb recomputed calls from the 5' RACE reads with MiXCR, one row per CDR3 protein. The sample yields 280,000 or so distinct CDR3 sequences, 7.5% to 9.5% seen once. Germline V lookup: CDR1 SGHVS, CDR2 FNYEAQ. The CDR3 spans 16 residues. Trimming took 2 bases from V and 3 from J; bases not matched to a gene: 7. This sample was included in a study of T-cell memory formation after mild COVID-19. Study summary: The study found TCR clusters largely donor specific. Points from the study as a whole: While clones contracting from day 15 to 85 were balanced between CD4 and CD8, later expanders leaned CD4+. Pre-infection memory carried some responding clones, suggesting that cross-reactive memory joined.

The TCR originated in a young man who had mild COVID-19 (a few samples of this study predate the infection). Cell type and time point are not known. This chain uses TRBV7-6 with TRBJ2-3; 8 bases line up with TRBD2. Sequences were obtained from PBMCs or a T cell subset sorted from them (not recorded which). Here the CDR3 reads CASSLLGGGKTDTQYF. The CDR3 nucleotides are TGTGCCAGCAGCTTACTGGGCGGGGGGAAGACAGATACGCAGTATTTT.